This entry lists 25 T cell receptor beta chains sequenced from one sample in a study of shared clonotypes between healthy human individuals (TCRdb year 2020). The method behind the library was the immunoSEQ multiplex PCR assay. In its TCRdb copy, this immuneACCESS table keeps in-frame sequences only and misses some clones. Where compared with another copy, unresolved V genes explain less than half of these, and the others have no known cause. Present in this sample are millions of clones, over 85% of which were seen just once. Under 0.15% of the sample comes from the top ten. Sequenced input: naive CD4+ T cells sorted from blood. What this sample's cell subset or site label stands for: CD45RA+ positively selected. The source is a young man in good health.

The chain recombines TRBV18 with TRBJ1-5, with TRBD1 matching 11 bases. Per germline, CDR1 KGHSH and CDR2 LQKENI. V lost 3 bases to trimming and J lost 6 bases; unmatched junction nucleotides: 7. CDR3 length: 16 amino acids. CDR3 sequence reads: CASSPGWTGGRQPQHF. Here the CDR3 DNA reads TGTGCCAGCTCACCGGGATGGACAGGGGGCCGTCAGCCCCAGCATTTT.

The V call is TRBV6-6, the J call TRBJ2-2, with a weak D call TRBD1 (5 bases). The ends were cut back, 2 bases at V and 4 bases at J, with 14 bases in the middle. Germline V gene data show CDR1 as MNHNY and CDR2 as SVGAGI (reference sequence). The CDR3 spans 16 residues. CDR3 nucleotide sequence: TGTGCCAGCAGTTACGGCGGCAGGGTGGCCACCGGGGAGCTGTTTTTT. This codes for CASSYGGRVATGELFF.

This chain connects TRBV6-5 to TRBJ1-2, with 7 nucleotides matching TRBD1. The germline V gene encodes CDR1 MNHEY and CDR2 SVGAGI. The CDR3 totals 15 residues. Losses at the gene ends were 4 bases for V and 1 base for J; bases not matched to a gene: 6. The CDR3 spells CASSSPAGGNYGYTF. The CDR3 DNA sequence: TGTGCCAGCAGTTCCCCGGCAGGGGGTAACTATGGCTACACCTTC.

In its sample, this clone was seen a few times. The V gene is TRBV2, the J gene TRBJ1-5; D possibly corresponds to TRBD1 (6 bases). Germline values: CDR1 SNHLY, CDR2 FYNNEI. The length of the CDR3 is 17 residues. Trimming cost V 4 bases and J 8 bases, with 24 bases left between them. The CDR3 sequence is CASSARSLLTGLKPQHF. Written as DNA, the CDR3 is TGTGCCAGCAGTGCAAGGTCGTTACTGACAGGTCTTAAGCCCCAGCATTTT.

The genes are TRBV4-1 and TRBJ2-7; 8 nucleotides line up with TRBD1. The CDR3 covers 15 residues. Germline assignment: CDR1 MGHRA and CDR2 YSYEKL. With 3 bases clipped from V and 1 base from J, the junction kept 5 bases outside the gene matches. CDR3 bases: TGCGCCAGCAGCCACGCTGGACAGGGATCCTACGAGCAGTACTTC. This codes for CASSHAGQGSYEQYF.

In this sample, this clone turned up a few times. This chain links TRBV27 with TRBJ2-7, with D perhaps TRBD1 or TRBD2 (5 bases each). Germline CDR1 reads MNHEY; CDR2 reads SMNVEV (reference sequence). CDR3 size: 13 residues. V was clipped by 6 bases and J by 2 bases, with 11 bases between them. In nucleotides, the CDR3 is TGTGCCAGCAGGAGGGACGGAACCTACGAGCAGTACTTC. Its protein is CASRRDGTYEQYF.

The chain couples TRBV10-3 to TRBJ1-5, with TRBD1 matching over 7 bases. With V trimmed by 6 bases and J by 5 bases, 10 bases remained unmatched. Germline values: CDR1 ENHRY, CDR2 SYGVKD. This CDR3 comprises 15 residues. The CDR3 reads CAISANSGGDQPQHF. The CDR3 DNA reads as TGTGCCATCAGCGCGAACTCAGGGGGAGATCAGCCCCAGCATTTT.

The chain carries TRBV6-6 and TRBJ2-1; D call uncertain. The CDR3 covers 13 residues. Trimming took 3 bases from V and 7 from J, leaving 10 bases between them. Looked up from germline, CDR1 is MNHNY and CDR2 is SVGAGI (reference sequence). The CDR3 coding sequence is TGTGCCAGCAGTTATATCAGAAATAATGAGCAGTTCTTC. This gives the protein CASSYIRNNEQFF.

Of note for this clone: The sample carries other DNA sequences with the same CDR3. The chain links TRBV5-1 to TRBJ2-1, with TRBD1 as a possible D gene (6 bases). V lost 0 bases, J lost 2 bases, and 9 bases lay in between. The germline CDR1 and CDR2 sequences are SGHRS and YFSETQ. This CDR3 comprises 15 residues. The CDR3 loop is CASSLGGQTYNEQFF. Here the CDR3 DNA reads TGCGCCAGCAGCTTGGGAGGACAGACCTACAATGAGCAGTTCTTC.

This clone was observed a single time. The chain joins TRBV5-4 to TRBJ1-1, with a tentative D call TRBD1 (5 bases). CDR1 is SGHNT and CDR2 is YYREEE in the germline V gene (reference sequence). The V gene lost 2 bases and the J gene lost 6 bases, with 14 bases spanning the gap. The CDR3 consists of 14 residues. The CDR3 sequence: CASSLGVGIAEAFF. Written as DNA, the CDR3 is TGTGCCAGCAGCTTAGGGGTAGGTATCGCTGAAGCTTTCTTT.

V usage is TRBV19 and J usage is TRBJ1-5; 7 nucleotides line up with TRBD1. Per the germline V gene, CDR1 is LNHDA and CDR2 is SQIVND (reference sequence). V shed 3 bases, J shed 6 bases, and the junction held 11 bases outside the gene matches. The CDR3 runs to 16 residues. In DNA, the CDR3 is TGTGCCAGTAGTATTCTGAGGGACAGTTTGGGTCAGCCCCAGCATTTT. Translation gives CASSILRDSLGQPQHF.

This clone has only one observation. This sequence joins TRBV27 and TRBJ1-2, with 11 bases that match TRBD1. With 5 bases clipped from V and 2 bases from J, the junction kept 10 bases outside the gene matches. The CDR3 is made up of 17 amino acids. Looked up from germline, CDR1 is MNHEY and CDR2 is SMNVEV (reference sequence). CDR3 DNA sequence: TGTGCCAGCAGTATGCGGACAGGGGGCGCGGGAAACTATGGCTACACCTTC. Its protein product is CASSMRTGGAGNYGYTF.

The chain couples TRBV19 to TRBJ2-1, with D possibly called TRBD1 or TRBD2 (5 bases each). Trimming left V 3 bases short and J 9 bases short, with 18 bases between. Germline loops: CDR1 LNHDA, CDR2 SQIVND (reference sequence). The CDR3 consists of 15 residues. DNA for the CDR3: TGTGCCAGTAGTATTAGTGGACAAACTCGGGGTGAGCAGTTCTTC. Amino acid sequence: CASSISGQTRGEQFF.

Only one count was recorded for this clone. V usage is TRBV9 and J usage is TRBJ2-1; possibly TRBD2 for D (6 bases). CDR1 SGDLS and CDR2 YYNGEE come from the germline V gene. The CDR3 has 16 amino acids. V was pared by 4 bases and J by 8 bases, with 22 bases between. The CDR3 loop is CASSLFSDYRPDEQFF. The CDR3 DNA is TGTGCCAGCAGCTTATTCTCGGACTACCGTCCGGATGAGCAGTTCTTC.

V is TRBV7-2 and J is TRBJ2-1; D might be TRBD2 (6 bases). The CDR3 is 16 amino acids. In germline, CDR1 is SGHTA, CDR2 FQGNSA. Between the trimmed V and J ends, which lost 1 base and 7 bases, there was a span of 17 bases. The CDR3 sequence is CASSLGLAPGRNEQFF. The CDR3 DNA sequence: TGTGCCAGCAGCTTAGGCCTAGCGCCCGGACGTAATGAGCAGTTCTTC.

This clone was observed once. The chain recombines TRBV18 with TRBJ2-5, with no clear D. Trimming shortened V by 3 bases and J by 5 bases, and 10 bases separated the two germline ends. This CDR3 is built from 13 residues. CDR1 KGHSH and CDR2 LQKENI come from the germline V gene. In nucleotides, the CDR3 is TGTGCCAGCTCACCCACAGTAGTCGAGACCCAGTACTTC. Translated, it gives CASSPTVVETQYF.

The rearrangement joins TRBV7-2 to TRBJ2-7; 9 bases are a match to TRBD1. Germline V lookup: CDR1 SGHTA, CDR2 FQGNSA. The CDR3 runs to 14 residues. The V gene end was trimmed by 5 bases and the J gene end by 7 bases; junction bases not matched to a gene: 9. The CDR3 nucleotides read TGTGCCAGCAGCCCCGGGACAGGGACAGGGGAGCAGTACTTC. It is translated as CASSPGTGTGEQYF.

The V call is TRBV10-1, the J call TRBJ2-7; TRBD1 matches 9 bases. The V and J ends lost 0 bases and 3 bases, in that order; junction bases with no gene match: 3. The CDR3 contains 15 residues. CDR1 WNHNN and CDR2 SYGVQD come from the germline V gene (reference sequence). CDR3 sequence reads: CASSESGTGIYEQYF. For the CDR3, the DNA is TGCGCCAGCAGTGAGTCAGGGACAGGGATCTACGAGCAGTACTTC.

The rearrangement links TRBV5-1 to TRBJ1-4; D remains ambiguous. The ends were cut back, 2 bases at V and 0 bases at J, with 11 bases in the middle. CDR3 length equals 16 residues. The germline gives CDR1 SGHRS, CDR2 YFSETQ. This CDR3 is CASSFGRAATNEKLFF. The CDR3 region has the DNA TGCGCCAGCAGCTTTGGACGAGCTGCAACTAATGAAAAACTGTTTTTT.

The rearrangement joins TRBV2 to TRBJ2-7; 7 positions match TRBD1. Germline lookup yields CDR1 SNHLY and CDR2 FYNNEI. The J segment lost 0 bases and the V segment lost 8 bases, leaving 10 bases of the junction unmatched. The CDR3 totals 15 residues. In DNA, the CDR3 is TGTGCCAGCGGTTATACCCGGGACAGCTCCTACGAGCAGTACTTC. This gives the protein CASGYTRDSSYEQYF.

In this sample, this clone turned up a few times. V gene TRBV20-1 combines with J gene TRBJ1-2; no clear D. The length of the CDR3 is 10 residues. Per the germline V gene, CDR1 is DFQATT and CDR2 is SNEGSKA (reference sequence). V lost 4 bases and J 1 base, leaving 1 base between the germline ends. The CDR3 DNA follows: TGCAGTGCTAATAACTATGGCTACACCTTC. It translates to CSANNYGYTF.

This chain connects TRBV7-8 to TRBJ1-6; no firm D call. Germline CDR1 is SGHVS and CDR2 is FQNEAQ. V lost 1 base and J 0 bases, leaving 10 bases between the germline ends. This CDR3 has 17 amino acids. The CDR3 sequence is CASSLGHSSSYNSPLHF. The CDR3 coding sequence is TGTGCCAGCAGCTTAGGACACTCGTCCTCCTATAATTCACCCCTCCACTTT.

J is TRBJ2-3 and V is TRBV7-2; possibly TRBD1 or TRBD2 for D (5 bases each). CDR3 length equals 12 residues. The V and J ends lost 8 bases and 2 bases respectively, with 8 bases between them. Germline V gene data show CDR1 as SGHTA and CDR2 as FQGNSA. The CDR3, as DNA: TGTGCCAGCGGGGGATACACAGATACGCAGTATTTT. Encoded protein: CASGGYTDTQYF.

A note on this clone: At the DNA level, this CDR3 is encoded by other sequences in the same sample as well. The chain employs TRBV19 and TRBJ2-7, with D possibly TRBD2 on 5 matching bases. The germline V gene encodes CDR1 LNHDA and CDR2 SQIVND (reference sequence). The CDR3 contains 12 residues. V lost 1 base, J lost 4 bases, and 5 bases lay in between. The CDR3 coding sequence is TGTGCCAGTAGTATAGGCGGGTACGAGCAGTACTTC. Residues: CASSIGGYEQYF.

The chain joins TRBV11-2 to TRBJ1-1, with D uncertain. Between the trimmed V and J ends, which lost 5 bases and 8 bases, there was a span of 12 bases. This CDR3 has 12 amino acids. Germline loops: CDR1 SGHAT, CDR2 FQNNGV. The CDR3 region has the DNA TGTGCCAGCAGCGGCCCCAAACCCGAAGCTTTCTTT. Its translation is CASSGPKPEAFF.